A single sample gave rise to the 3 T cell receptor beta chains below, sequenced in a study of blood T cell repertoires in COVID-19. Using immunoSEQ multiplex PCR, the repertoire was profiled, and TCRdb retains in-frame clones only, with some absent. The sample carries 150,000 or so clones, around 82% recorded once. Specimen: peripheral blood. The receptor set was obtained from a woman aged 60 to 75 with acute or convalescent COVID-19.

This chain uses TRBV13 with TRBJ2-5; 11 bases map to TRBD1. In germline, CDR1 is PRHDT, CDR2 FYEKMQ (reference sequence). Germline trimming cut 5 bases from V and 1 base from J; bases unmatched to any gene: 9. The length of the CDR3 is 17 residues. CDR3 bases: TGTGCCAGCAGCCCCGGAGCCGGGACAGGGGGCCAAGAGACCCAGTACTTC. As protein: CASSPGAGTGGQETQYF.

The chain has TRBV30 and TRBJ2-2; no definite D call. This CDR3 is 13 amino acids long. Germline V gene data show CDR1 as GTSNPN and CDR2 as SVGIG (reference sequence). Trimming pared 0 bases from V and 2 bases from J, leaving 4 bases between. The CDR3, as DNA: TGTGCCTGGAGTGTCGTTAACACCGGGGAGCTGTTTTTT. Amino acids: CAWSVVNTGELFF.

The V and J genes are TRBV7-3 and TRBJ1-2; D unresolved. Germline V gene sequence: CDR1 SGHTA, CDR2 FQGTGA. Trimming left V 4 bases short and J 6 bases short, with 12 bases between. This CDR3 spans 13 amino acids. CDR3 sequence: CASSSDPEDGYTF. DNA for the CDR3: TGTGCCAGCAGCTCAGACCCGGAGGATGGCTACACCTTC.